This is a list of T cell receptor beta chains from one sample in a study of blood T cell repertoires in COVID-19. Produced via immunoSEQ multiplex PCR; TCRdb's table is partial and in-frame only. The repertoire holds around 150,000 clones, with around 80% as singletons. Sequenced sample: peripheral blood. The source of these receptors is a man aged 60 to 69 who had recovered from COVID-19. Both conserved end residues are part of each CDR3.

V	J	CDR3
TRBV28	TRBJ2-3	CASSTVTDTQYF
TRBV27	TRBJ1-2	CASSLSGGLWGYTF
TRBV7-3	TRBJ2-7	CASSLQGQDYEQYF
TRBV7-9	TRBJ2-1	CAWRDRGNEQFF
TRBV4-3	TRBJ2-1	CASSQAAGGPNEQFF
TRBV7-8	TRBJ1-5	CASSFVQGANQPQHF
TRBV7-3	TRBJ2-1	CASSLKLADPSEQFF
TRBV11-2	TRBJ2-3	CASSQDRGGTDTQYF
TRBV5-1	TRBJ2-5	CASSLSGGTTETQYF
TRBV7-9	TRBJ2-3	CASRELEDTQYF
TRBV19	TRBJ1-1	CASSPGQTNTEAFF
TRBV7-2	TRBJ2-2	CASRSPGVSGELFF
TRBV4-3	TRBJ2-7	CASSQDRSLDEQYF
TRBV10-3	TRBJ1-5	CATRQGNQPQHF
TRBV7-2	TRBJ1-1	CASSLVGGSREAFF
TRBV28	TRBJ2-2	CASSPTRGGELFF
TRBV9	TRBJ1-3	CASSVAETVGNTIYF
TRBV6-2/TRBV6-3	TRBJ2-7	CASSLTFYEQYF
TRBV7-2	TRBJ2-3	CASTRAREADTQYF
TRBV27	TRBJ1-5	CASSPSGFNQPQHF
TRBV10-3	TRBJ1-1	CAISESGGREAFF
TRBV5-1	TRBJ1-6	CASSLTLSSYNSPLHF
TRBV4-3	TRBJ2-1	CASIPRRDLSHNEQFF
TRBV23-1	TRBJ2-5	CASSHSGVAGGKETQYF
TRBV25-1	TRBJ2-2	CASSEPGANTGELFF
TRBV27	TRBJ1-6	CASSSGQGRNSPLHF
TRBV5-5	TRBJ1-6	CASSLSNDSPLHF
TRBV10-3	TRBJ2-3	CAISAVPPDTQYF
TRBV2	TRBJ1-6	CASKLVTDNNSPLHF
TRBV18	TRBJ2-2	CASATSGRGELFF
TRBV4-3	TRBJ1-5	CASSQDWTGRQPQHF
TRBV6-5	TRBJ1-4	CASKPGPPGEEKLFF
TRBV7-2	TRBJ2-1	CASSLRAGGRSGEQFF
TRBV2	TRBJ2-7	CASSLRWDNTYEQYF
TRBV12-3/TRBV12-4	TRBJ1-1	CASRLDRGDEAFF
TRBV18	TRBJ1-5	CASSPTGLRQPQHF
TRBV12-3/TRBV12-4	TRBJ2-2	CASRQRATGELFF
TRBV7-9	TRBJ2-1	CASSHLSGSYNEQFF
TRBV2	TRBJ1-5	CASSDDRGHQPQHF
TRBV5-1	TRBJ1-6	CASSLETQAALHF
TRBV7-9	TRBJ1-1	CASSSRDSHTEAFF
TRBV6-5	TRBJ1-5	CASGHSNQPQHF
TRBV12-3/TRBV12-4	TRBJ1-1	CASSRDRGTEAFF
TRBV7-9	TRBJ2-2	CASSFGGDRGDTGELFF
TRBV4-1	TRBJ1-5	CASSQENRAGQPQHF
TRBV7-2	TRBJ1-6	CASSLVGRESPLHF
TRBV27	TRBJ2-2	CASSPGTGLTMGELFF
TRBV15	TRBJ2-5	CATSSDRGFQETQYF
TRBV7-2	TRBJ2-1	CASSRTSGPLNEQFF
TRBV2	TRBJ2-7	CASSEKREQYF
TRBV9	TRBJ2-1	CASRPAGTSGGEQFF
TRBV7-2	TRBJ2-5	CASSWNRGRETQYF
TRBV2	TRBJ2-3	CASSGTRGGTDTQYF
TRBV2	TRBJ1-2	CASSLSASIGGYGYTF
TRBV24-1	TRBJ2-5	CATSDSSGRETQYF
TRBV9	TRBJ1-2	CASAGGRDTGYTF
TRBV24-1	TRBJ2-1	CATSDSWGPSDEQFF
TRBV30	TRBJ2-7	CAWSHWRGGPYEQYF
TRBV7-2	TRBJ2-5	CASSLGGMETQYF